Listed below are T cell receptor beta chains from one sample, sequenced in a study of vaccination effects on CD4 cells after COVID-19. Only in-frame clones appear in the TCRdb table, and some are missing; sequencing was by immunoSEQ multiplex PCR. The sample lists about 69,000 clones; 74% were seen once. These receptors' targets are unknown. The material sequenced was CD4+ T cells from PBMCs cultured with HCoV-229E spike peptides, taken after COVID-19 vaccination. Every receptor here comes from a human donor who received a COVID-19 vaccine. Both conserved end residues are part of each CDR3. A D gene is named only where the DNA matches it firmly. Not every row has a clone size; where given, it reads once, few, many or a size class.

>TRBD2|TRBV24-1|.|TRBJ2-1
CATSDGGTGIYNEQFF
TGTGCCACCAGTGACGGGGGGACCGGAATCTACAATGAGCAGTTCTTC
>.|TRBV9|.|TRBJ2-3
CASSVVDLADTDTQYF
TGTGCCAGCAGCGTAGTGGATTTGGCAGATACAGATACGCAGTATTTT
>TRBD1|TRBV18|.|TRBJ2-2
CASSPWDRGPDGELFF
TGTGCCAGCTCACCGTGGGACAGGGGGCCAGACGGGGAGCTGTTTTTT
>.|TRBV10-1|once|TRBJ2-3
CASSGGSEADTQYF
TGCGCCAGCAGTGGCGGGTCAGAGGCGGATACGCAGTATTTT
>.|TRBV2|few|TRBJ1-6
CASSEGAGSPLHF
TGTGCCAGCAGTGAAGGGGCCGGTTCACCCCTCCACTTT
>.|TRBV7-3|.|TRBJ2-1
CASSLSGNGEQFF
TGTGCCAGCAGCTTATCGGGGAATGGTGAGCAGTTCTTC
>.|TRBV5-1|.|TRBJ1-1
CASGANRELEAFF
TGCGCCAGCGGCGCCAACAGGGAACTTGAAGCTTTCTTT
>.|TRBV6-6|.|TRBJ2-1
CASTSGGAGVTEQFF
TGTGCCAGCACCTCAGGGGGGGCAGGGGTCACTGAGCAGTTCTTC
>TRBD1|TRBV19|.|TRBJ1-2
CASRLTGAGDYGYTF
TGTGCCAGTAGACTCACAGGGGCGGGTGACTATGGCTACACCTTC
>.|TRBV5-4|few|TRBJ1-2
CASSLEGVYGYTF
TGTGCCAGCAGCTTGGAGGGAGTGTATGGCTACACCTTC
>.|TRBV5-1|.|TRBJ2-1
CASSLAPGGEQFF
TGCGCCAGCAGCTTGGCGCCTGGGGGTGAGCAGTTCTTC
>.|TRBV20-1|.|TRBJ2-5
CSAHQGETQYF
TGCAGTGCTCACCAGGGGGAGACCCAGTACTTC
>.|TRBV7-2|.|TRBJ1-2
CASSRGNGGYGYTF
TGTGCCAGCAGCCGGGGCAACGGCGGCTATGGCTACACCTTC
>.|TRBV18|few|TRBJ1-4
CASSPRQRSTNEKLFF
TGTGCCAGCTCACCCAGACAGAGATCAACTAATGAAAAACTGTTTTTT
>.|TRBV3-1/TRBV3-2|.|TRBJ2-5
CASSQGPVERETQYF
TGTGCCAGCAGCCAAGGCCCGGTCGAGCGGGAGACCCAGTACTTC
>TRBD1|TRBV7-9|.|TRBJ2-2
CASSFQGAVGELFF
TGTGCCAGCAGCTTCCAGGGGGCAGTCGGGGAGCTGTTTTTT
>.|TRBV6-2/TRBV6-3|.|TRBJ2-2
CASSSPGRTNTGELFF
TGTGCCAGCAGTTCTCCGGGCAGGACGAACACCGGGGAGCTGTTTTTT
>TRBD1|TRBV4-2|.|TRBJ2-3
CASSQGTGTFTDTQYF
TGTGCCAGCAGCCAAGGGACAGGGACATTCACAGATACGCAGTATTTT
>.|TRBV11-3|.|TRBJ2-1
CASSQSYVPPNNEQFF
TGTGCCAGCAGCCAATCGTACGTGCCCCCCAACAATGAGCAGTTCTTC
>TRBD1|TRBV5-8|few|TRBJ2-2
CASSPWTGFGELFF
TGTGCCAGCAGCCCCTGGACAGGATTCGGGGAGCTGTTTTTT
>.|TRBV30|.|TRBJ1-2
CAWSVQYGGRGGYTF
TGTGCCTGGAGTGTACAGTACGGGGGGAGAGGTGGCTACACCTTC
>TRBD1|TRBV28|.|TRBJ2-5
CASSTGQGGETQYF
TGTGCCAGCAGTACGGGACAGGGGGGCGAGACCCAGTACTTC
>.|TRBV3-1/TRBV3-2|few|TRBJ1-6
CASSHLTGAPLHF
TGTGCCAGCAGCCATTTAACGGGTGCACCCCTCCACTTT
>TRBD2|TRBV6-1|.|TRBJ2-5
CASSEWGLAGEETQYF
TGTGCCAGCAGTGAATGGGGACTAGCGGGGGAAGAGACCCAGTACTTC
>.|TRBV7-9|.|TRBJ1-2
CASSLGGGRDGYTF
TGTGCCAGCAGCTTAGGTGGAGGGAGGGATGGCTACACCTTC
>TRBD2|TRBV4-1|.|TRBJ2-3
CASSQVGRGGPDTQYF
TGCGCCAGCAGCCAAGTGGGGCGGGGGGGCCCAGATACGCAGTATTTT
>.|TRBV7-9|few|TRBJ1-1
CASSPPISRGLNTEAFF
TGTGCCAGCAGCCCGCCCATTTCCCGGGGGCTGAACACTGAAGCTTTCTTT
>.|TRBV30|.|TRBJ1-5
CAWSIGYNQPQHF
TGTGCCTGGAGTATCGGGTACAATCAGCCCCAGCATTTT
>TRBD2|TRBV6-4|.|TRBJ2-2
CASTETSSPTGELFF
TGTGCCAGCACCGAGACTAGCAGTCCCACCGGGGAGCTGTTTTTT
>.|TRBV3-1/TRBV3-2|.|TRBJ2-3
CASSQVNRDTQYF
TGTGCCAGCAGCCAAGTTAATCGAGATACGCAGTATTTT
>TRBD2|TRBV7-2|.|TRBJ2-4
CASSLWGEGWYF
TGTGCCAGCAGCTTATGGGGGGAGGGTTGGTACTTC
>.|TRBV6-5|.|TRBJ1-3
CASSYASSGNTIYF
TGTGCCAGCAGTTACGCAAGTAGTGGAAACACCATATATTTT
>TRBD1|TRBV7-9|.|TRBJ2-4
CASSHLGPGQGADIQYF
TGTGCCAGCAGCCACCTCGGGCCCGGACAGGGGGCCGACATTCAGTACTTC
>TRBD1|TRBV2|.|TRBJ2-3
CASSARGLTDTQYF
TGTGCCAGCAGTGCAAGGGGGCTAACAGATACGCAGTATTTT
>.|TRBV7-3|.|TRBJ2-3
CASSLVSSTDTQYF
TGTGCCAGCAGCTTAGTCTCTAGCACAGATACGCAGTATTTT
>TRBD1|TRBV25-1|few|TRBJ1-2
CASSEGQGDYGYTF
TGTGCCAGCAGTGAGGGACAGGGGGACTATGGCTACACCTTC
>TRBD2|TRBV5-8|.|TRBJ2-3
CASPAGLAGDASTDTQYF
TGTGCCAGCCCCGCCGGACTAGCGGGGGACGCTAGCACAGATACGCAGTATTTT
>.|TRBV11-3|.|TRBJ1-3
CASSTRGSSGNTIYF
TGTGCCAGCAGCACAAGAGGGTCCTCTGGAAACACCATATATTTT
>TRBD1|TRBV19|.|TRBJ1-1
CASSLLGTANTEAFF
TGTGCCAGTAGTCTCCTGGGGACAGCGAACACTGAAGCTTTCTTT
>.|TRBV5-1|.|TRBJ1-6
CASSPSSYNSPLHF
TGCGCCAGCAGCCCTAGCTCCTATAATTCACCCCTCCACTTT
>.|TRBV10-2|.|TRBJ1-5
CASRGLGNQPQHF
TGCGCCAGCAGGGGGCTGGGCAATCAGCCCCAGCATTTT
>.|TRBV4-1|.|TRBJ1-6
CASSQGRTHRNSPLHF
TGCGCCAGCAGCCAAGGACGGACACACCGAAATTCACCCCTCCACTTT
>.|TRBV7-2|.|TRBJ1-1
CASSLVRGPEAFF
TGTGCCAGCAGCTTAGTAAGGGGTCCTGAAGCTTTCTTT
>.|TRBV2|.|TRBJ1-6
CASSGAREGQSPLHF
TGTGCCAGCAGTGGGGCCAGGGAGGGGCAGTCACCCCTCCACTTT
>TRBD2|TRBV5-1|.|TRBJ2-3
CASTPSTSGAVDTQYF
TGCGCCAGCACCCCGTCGACTAGCGGGGCGGTAGATACGCAGTATTTT
>.|TRBV28|.|TRBJ2-2
CASSLSGGTGELFF
TGTGCCAGCAGTTTATCGGGCGGCACCGGGGAGCTGTTTTTT
>.|TRBV7-2|.|TRBJ2-5
CASSLGAGLQETQYF
TGTGCCAGCAGCTTAGGAGCGGGTTTACAAGAGACCCAGTACTTC
>.|TRBV7-3|.|TRBJ2-2
CASSLQANTGELFF
TGTGCCAGCAGCTTACAAGCGAACACCGGGGAGCTGTTTTTT
>.|TRBV5-4|.|TRBJ1-1
CASSLAVTGIRNTEAFF
TGTGCCAGCAGCTTGGCAGTCACAGGGATACGGAACACTGAAGCTTTCTTT
>.|TRBV18|few|TRBJ1-4
CASSPPRIGGSDEKLFF
TGTGCCAGCTCACCACCGAGGATTGGGGGATCGGACGAAAAACTGTTTTTT
>.|TRBV28|once|TRBJ2-2
CASSAFFGVSAGELFF
TGTGCCAGCAGCGCTTTCTTTGGGGTATCTGCCGGGGAGCTGTTTTTT
>.|TRBV2|.|TRBJ2-5
CASSGAGETQYF
TGTGCCAGCAGTGGGGCGGGGGAGACCCAGTACTTC
>TRBD1|TRBV18|.|TRBJ1-1
CASSPASRGGTEAFF
TGTGCCAGCTCACCAGCGAGCAGGGGGGGCACTGAAGCTTTCTTT
>.|TRBV4-2|.|TRBJ2-5
CASSQDRIAETQYF
TGTGCCAGCAGCCAAGATCGAATAGCAGAGACCCAGTACTTC
>.|TRBV27|.|TRBJ1-1
CASKTRGGNTEAFF
TGTGCCAGCAAAACTCGGGGGGGAAACACTGAAGCTTTCTTT